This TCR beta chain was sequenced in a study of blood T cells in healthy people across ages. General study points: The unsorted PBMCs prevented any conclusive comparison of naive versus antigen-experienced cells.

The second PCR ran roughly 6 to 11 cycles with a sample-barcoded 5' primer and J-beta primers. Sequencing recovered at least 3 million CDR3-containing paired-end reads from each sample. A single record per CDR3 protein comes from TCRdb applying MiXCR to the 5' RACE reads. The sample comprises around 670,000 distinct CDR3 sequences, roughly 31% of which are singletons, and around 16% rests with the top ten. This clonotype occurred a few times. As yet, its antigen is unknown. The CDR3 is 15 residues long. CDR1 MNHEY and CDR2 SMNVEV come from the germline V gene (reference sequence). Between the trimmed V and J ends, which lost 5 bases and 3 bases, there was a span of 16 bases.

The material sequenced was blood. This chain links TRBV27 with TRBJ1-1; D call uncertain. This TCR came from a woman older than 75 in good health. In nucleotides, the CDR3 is TGTGCCAGCAGTCCGCGACCCCCCGGGGACACTGAAGCTTTCTTT. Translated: CASSPRPPGDTEAFF.